This T cell receptor (beta chain) appears in the sequencing data of a study of cytomegalovirus exposure and HLA in healthy donors. Findings of the study overall: As a later analysis showed, several of the most significant clusters appeared to be linked to common viral pathogens.

The germline gives CDR1 SNHLY, CDR2 FYNNEI. The trim removed 5 bases at V and 3 bases at J, leaving 6 bases unmatched. The CDR3 is 15 amino acids. Regarding this clone: Its cognate antigen is unknown.

13 Jbeta primers and 60 Vbeta primers were used for the PCR. Sequencing used immunoSEQ multiplex PCR; TCRdb keeps in-frame clones, though not all of them. The sample has about 140,000 clones; approximately 82% are singletons. The sequenced sample was PBMCs. This clonotype originated in a woman aged 55-69 years in good health and CMV-seropositive. The J gene is TRBJ1-4, the V gene TRBV2; 7 bases agree with TRBD1. This CDR3 is CASSRRGVPNEKLFF. The CDR3 region has the DNA TGTGCCAGCAGTCGCAGGGGGGTGCCTAATGAAAAACTGTTTTTT.